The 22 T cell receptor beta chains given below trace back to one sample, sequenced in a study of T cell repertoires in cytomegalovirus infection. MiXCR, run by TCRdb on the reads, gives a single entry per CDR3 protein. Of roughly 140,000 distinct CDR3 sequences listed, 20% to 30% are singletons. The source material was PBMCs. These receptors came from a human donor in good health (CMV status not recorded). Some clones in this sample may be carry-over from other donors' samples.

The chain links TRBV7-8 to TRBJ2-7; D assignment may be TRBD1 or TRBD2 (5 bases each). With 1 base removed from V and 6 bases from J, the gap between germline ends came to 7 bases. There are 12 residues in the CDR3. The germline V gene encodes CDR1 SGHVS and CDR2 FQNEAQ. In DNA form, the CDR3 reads TGTGCCAGCAGCTTAGTAGGGACCGAGCAGTACTTC. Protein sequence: CASSLVGTEQYF.

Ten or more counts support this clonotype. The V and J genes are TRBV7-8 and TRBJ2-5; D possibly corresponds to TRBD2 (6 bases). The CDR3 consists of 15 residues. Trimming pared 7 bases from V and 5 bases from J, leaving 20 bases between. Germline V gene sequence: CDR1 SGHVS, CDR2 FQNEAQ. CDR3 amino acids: CASNHASSVEETQYF. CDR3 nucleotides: TGTGCCAGCAACCACGCCTCTAGCGTGGAGGAGACCCAGTACTTC.

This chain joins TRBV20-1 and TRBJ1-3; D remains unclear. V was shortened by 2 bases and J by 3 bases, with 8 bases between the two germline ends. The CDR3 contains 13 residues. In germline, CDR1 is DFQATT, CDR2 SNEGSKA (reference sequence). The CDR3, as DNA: TGCAGTGCTAGACAGGCGGATGGAAACACCATATATTTT. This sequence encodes CSARQADGNTIYF.

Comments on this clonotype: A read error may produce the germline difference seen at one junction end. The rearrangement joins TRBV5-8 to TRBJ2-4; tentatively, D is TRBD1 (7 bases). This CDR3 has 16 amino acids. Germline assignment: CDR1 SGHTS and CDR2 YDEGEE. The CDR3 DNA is TGTGCCAGCAGTGGGGACAGCCCACTAGCCAAAAACATACAGTACTTC. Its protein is CASSGDSPLAKNIQYF.

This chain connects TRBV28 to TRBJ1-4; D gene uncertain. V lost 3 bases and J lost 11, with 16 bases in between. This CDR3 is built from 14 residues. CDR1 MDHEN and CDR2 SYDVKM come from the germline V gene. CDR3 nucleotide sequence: TGTGCCAGCAGTTTTGGTACTTCGGTGAAGAAACTGTTTTTT. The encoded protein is CASSFGTSVKKLFF.

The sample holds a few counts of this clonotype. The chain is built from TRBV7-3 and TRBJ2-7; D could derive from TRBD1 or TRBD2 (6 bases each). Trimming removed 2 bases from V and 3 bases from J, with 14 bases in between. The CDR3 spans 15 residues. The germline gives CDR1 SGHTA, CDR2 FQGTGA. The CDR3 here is CASSLFGGLVYEQYF. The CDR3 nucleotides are TGTGCCAGCAGCTTATTCGGGGGCTTGGTCTACGAGCAGTACTTC.

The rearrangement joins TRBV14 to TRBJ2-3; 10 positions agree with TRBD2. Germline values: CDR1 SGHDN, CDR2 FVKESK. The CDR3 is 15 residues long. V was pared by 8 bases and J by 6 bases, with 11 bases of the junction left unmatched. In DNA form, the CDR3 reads TGTGCCAGCTCTTCGCTAGCGGGAGATCCGGATACGCAGTATTTT. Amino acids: CASSSLAGDPDTQYF.

CDR3 bases: TGTGCCTGGGACCCGGGACCTCGTCGTAATAACTATGGCTACACCTTC. Amino acid sequence: CAWDPGPRRNNYGYTF. This sequence joins TRBV30 and TRBJ1-2; maybe TRBD1 (5 bases). The germline V gene has CDR1 GTSNPN and CDR2 SVGIG (reference sequence). The CDR3 sequence is 16 residues long. The germline V and J ends were trimmed by 5 bases and 1 base, with 20 bases remaining between them. The complete variable domain, with remaining parts taken from reference TRBV30 and TRBJ1-2, reads SQTIHQWPATLVQPVGSPLSLECTVEGTSNPNLYWYRQAAGRGLQLLFYSVGIGQISSEVPQNLSASRPQDRQFILSSKKLLLSDSGFYLCAWDPGPRRNNYGYTFGSGTRLTVV.

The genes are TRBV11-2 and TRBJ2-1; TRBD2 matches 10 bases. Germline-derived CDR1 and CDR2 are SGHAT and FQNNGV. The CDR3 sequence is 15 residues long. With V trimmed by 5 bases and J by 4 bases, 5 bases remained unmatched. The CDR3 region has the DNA TGTGCCAGCAGCGAAACTAGCGGGACATACAATGAGCAGTTCTTC. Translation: CASSETSGTYNEQFF.

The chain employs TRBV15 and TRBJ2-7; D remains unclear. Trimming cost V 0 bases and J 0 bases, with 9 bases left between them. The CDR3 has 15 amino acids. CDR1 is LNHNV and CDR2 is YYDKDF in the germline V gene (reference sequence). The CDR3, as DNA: TGTGCCACCAGCAGAGAACGAGCTGACTCCTACGAGCAGTACTTC. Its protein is CATSRERADSYEQYF.

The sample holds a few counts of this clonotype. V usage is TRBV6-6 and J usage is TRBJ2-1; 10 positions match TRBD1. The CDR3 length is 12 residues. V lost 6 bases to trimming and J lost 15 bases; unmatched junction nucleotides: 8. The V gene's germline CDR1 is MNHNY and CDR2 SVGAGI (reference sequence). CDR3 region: CASRSTGGRLFF. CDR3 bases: TGTGCCAGCAGGTCGACAGGGGGCCGGCTGTTCTTC.

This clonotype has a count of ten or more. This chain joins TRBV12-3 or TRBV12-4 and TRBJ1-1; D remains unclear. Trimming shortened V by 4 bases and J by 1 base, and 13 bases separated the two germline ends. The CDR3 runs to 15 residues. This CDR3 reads CASSSSGRSNTEAFF. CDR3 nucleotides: TGTGCCAGCAGTTCTTCAGGCCGGTCGAACACTGAAGCTTTCTTT.

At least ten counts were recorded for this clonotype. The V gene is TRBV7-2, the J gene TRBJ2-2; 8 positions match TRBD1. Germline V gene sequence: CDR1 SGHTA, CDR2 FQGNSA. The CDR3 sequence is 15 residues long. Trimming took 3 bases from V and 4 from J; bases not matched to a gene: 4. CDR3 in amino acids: CASSFGDRRTGELFF. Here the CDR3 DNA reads TGTGCCAGCAGCTTTGGGGACAGGCGCACCGGGGAGCTGTTTTTT.

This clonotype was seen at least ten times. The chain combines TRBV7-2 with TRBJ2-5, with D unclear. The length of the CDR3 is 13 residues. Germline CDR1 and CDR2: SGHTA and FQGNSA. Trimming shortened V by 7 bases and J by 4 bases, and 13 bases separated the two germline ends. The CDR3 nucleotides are TGTGCCAGCACCGCAAGCACATTAGAGACCCAGTACTTC. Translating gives CASTASTLETQYF.

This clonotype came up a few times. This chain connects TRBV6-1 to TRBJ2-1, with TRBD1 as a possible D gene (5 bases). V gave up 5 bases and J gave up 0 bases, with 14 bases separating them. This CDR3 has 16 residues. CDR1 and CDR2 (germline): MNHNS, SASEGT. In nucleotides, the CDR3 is TGTGCCAGCAGTCCCTCGCAGGGAATCTCCTACAATGAGCAGTTCTTC. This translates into CASSPSQGISYNEQFF.

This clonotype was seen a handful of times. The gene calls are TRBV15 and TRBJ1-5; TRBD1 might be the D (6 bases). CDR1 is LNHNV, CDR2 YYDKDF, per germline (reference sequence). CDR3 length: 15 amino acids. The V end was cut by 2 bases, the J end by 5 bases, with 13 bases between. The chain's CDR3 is CATSRTQGRDQPQHF. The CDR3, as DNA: TGTGCCACCAGCAGAACACAGGGTCGGGATCAGCCCCAGCATTTT.

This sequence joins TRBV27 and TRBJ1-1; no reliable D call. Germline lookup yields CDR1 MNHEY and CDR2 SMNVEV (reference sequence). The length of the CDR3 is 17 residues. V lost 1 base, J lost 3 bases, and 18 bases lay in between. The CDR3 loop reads CASSLWPARTGDTEAFF. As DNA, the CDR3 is TGTGCCAGCAGTTTATGGCCAGCTCGAACGGGAGACACTGAAGCTTTCTTT.

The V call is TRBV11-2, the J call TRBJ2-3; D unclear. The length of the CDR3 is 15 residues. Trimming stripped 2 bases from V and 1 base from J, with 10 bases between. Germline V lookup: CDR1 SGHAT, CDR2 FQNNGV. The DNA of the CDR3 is TGTGCCAGCAGCTTATTAATCCAGGGCACAGATACGCAGTATTTT. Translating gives CASSLLIQGTDTQYF.

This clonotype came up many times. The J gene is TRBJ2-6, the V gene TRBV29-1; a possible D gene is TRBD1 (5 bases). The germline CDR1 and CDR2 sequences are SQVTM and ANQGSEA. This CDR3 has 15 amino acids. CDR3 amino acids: CNSKGLKAGANVLTF. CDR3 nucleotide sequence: TGCAACAGTAAGGGGCTCAAAGCTGGGGCCAACGTCCTGACTTTC.

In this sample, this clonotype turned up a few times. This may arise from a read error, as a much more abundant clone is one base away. CDR3 protein: CASSFGVNTGELFF. CDR3 sequence (DNA): TGTGCCAGCAGCTTTGGGGTGAACACCGGGGAGCTGTTTTTT. The chain uses TRBV5-4 and TRBJ2-2; the D is unclear. The germline V and J ends were trimmed by 2 bases and 1 base, with 6 bases remaining between them. CDR1 and CDR2 from the germline V gene are SGHNT and YYREEE (reference sequence). The CDR3 is 14 amino acids. The entire variable domain, with the rest obtained from reference TRBV5-4 and TRBJ2-2, is as follows: ETGVTQSPTHLIKTRGQQVTLRCSSQSGHNTVSWYQQALGQGPQFIFQYYREEENGRGNFPPRFSGLQFPNYSSELNVNALELDDSALYLCASSFGVNTGELFFGEGSRLTVL.

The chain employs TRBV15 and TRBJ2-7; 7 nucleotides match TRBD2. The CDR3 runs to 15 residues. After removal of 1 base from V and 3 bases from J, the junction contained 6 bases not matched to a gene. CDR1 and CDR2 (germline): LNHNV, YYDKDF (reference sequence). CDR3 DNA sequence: TGTGCCACCAGCAGAGGCTCGGGGGGAAACTACGAGCAGTACTTC. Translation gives CATSRGSGGNYEQYF.

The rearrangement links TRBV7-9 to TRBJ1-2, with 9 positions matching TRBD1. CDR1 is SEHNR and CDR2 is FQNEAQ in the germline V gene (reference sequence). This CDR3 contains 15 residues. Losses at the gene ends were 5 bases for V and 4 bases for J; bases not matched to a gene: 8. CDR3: CASSVPGQGVYGYTF. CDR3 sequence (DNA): TGTGCCAGCAGCGTTCCGGGACAGGGCGTCTATGGCTACACCTTC.